This T cell receptor beta chain was captured in a study of T cell responses to AZD1222 COVID-19 vaccine. Points on this clone: As yet, its antigen is unknown.

Whole-study findings and limits: Baseline seropositivity occurred in only a handful of AZD1222 recipients.

With 2 bases clipped from V and 4 bases from J, the junction kept 10 bases outside the gene matches. CDR1 and CDR2 from the germline V gene are KGHDR and SFDVKD. CDR3 size: 17 residues. Clones were read by immunoSEQ multiplex PCR, and TCRdb kept only the in-frame ones, dropping some. The sample gives about 140,000 clones, 90% to 95% of which show up once; around 12% is in the top ten. This TCR was sampled from an adult who had recovered from COVID-19. This sequence joins TRBV24-1 and TRBJ2-1; 7 bases line up with TRBD2. This material consisted of peripheral blood, taken after recovery from COVID-19. The CDR3 DNA is TGTGCCACCAGTGATTGGCGGGGAGGGCCATCTTACAATGAGCAGTTCTTC. This gives the protein CATSDWRGGPSYNEQFF.